The source of this TCR beta chain is a study of blood T cell repertoires in COVID-19. Study-wide background: Sites in the United States, Italy and Spain provided acute and convalescent COVID-19 samples. In each case, the material was cDNA or gDNA derived from T cells, B-cell-depleted T cells, or PBMCs.

The CDR3 sequence is 13 residues long. Looked up from germline, CDR1 is SGHVS and CDR2 is FQNEAQ. Between the trimmed V and J ends, which lost 3 bases and 2 bases, there was a span of 8 bases. TCRdb keeps only in-frame clones here, not all; method: immunoSEQ multiplex PCR. The top ten hold under 2.5% of the sample, which has over 200,000 clones, more than 75% seen once. This TCR came from a man aged 35-49 years with active or convalescent COVID-19. The chain links TRBV7-8 to TRBJ2-7, with D uncertain. The sequencing sample was made of peripheral blood. CDR3 nucleotides: TGTGCCAGCAGCTTGGAGAGAACCTACGAGCAGTACTTC. Translating gives CASSLERTYEQYF.